This T cell receptor beta chain derives from a study of Graves' ophthalmopathy and Graves' hyperthyroidism. In its sample, this clonotype was seen many times. Its antigen is still unknown. Notes on the study in general: Blood contained most expanded thyroid clonotypes exceeding 0.001 frequency.

Deletions cut 4 bases from V and 1 base from J, with 14 bases between. Germline CDR1 and CDR2: SGDLS and YYNGEE. This CDR3 spans 15 amino acids. TCR beta CDR3 amplification used RNA transcripts. HTBI primers served in a first-round RT-PCR, which a second-round multiplex PCR followed. TCRdb reanalysed the multiplex PCR reads using MiXCR and keeps one entry per CDR3 protein. Among a few hundred thousand distinct CDR3 sequences listed, 17% were seen once. The chain has TRBV9 and TRBJ1-1; unclear D gene. The sample consisted of peripheral blood. This TCR was sampled from an adult woman with stable Graves' hyperthyroidism. CDR3 nucleotides: TGTGCCAGCAGCACAACGGACTGGGGGAACACTGAAGCTTTCTTT. It is translated as CASSTTDWGNTEAFF.